These T cell receptor beta chains were read from a single sample in a study of blood T cell repertoires in COVID-19. Clones were read by immunoSEQ multiplex PCR, and TCRdb kept only the in-frame ones, dropping some. The sample carries a few hundred thousand clones, roughly four fifths recorded once. The specimen sequenced was PBMCs or T cells enriched from blood (not recorded which). The receptor source for this set is a man aged 40-55 years who had recovered from COVID-19. The CDR3 runs from the conserved cysteine through the conserved F or W. D genes are given only for firm matches. Size tells how often a clone was seen (once, few, many) or the class of an expanded clone, and some rows leave it out.

TRBJ1-3 TRBV2 once TRBD1 CASSYAGGAGNTIYF TGTGCCAGCAGCTACGCAGGGGGCGCGGGAAACACCATATATTTT
TRBJ2-6 TRBV19 . . CASSKDSVDSGANVLTF TGTGCCAGTAGTAAAGACTCAGTCGACTCTGGGGCCAACGTCCTGACTTTC
TRBJ2-1 TRBV29-1 . . CSVEAGFNEQFF TGCAGCGTTGAAGCGGGTTTCAATGAGCAGTTCTTC
TRBJ1-2 TRBV10-2 . TRBD1 CASSESALTGGSYGYTF TGCGCCAGCAGTGAGTCTGCCCTGACAGGGGGCAGCTATGGCTACACCTTC
TRBJ2-5 TRBV9 . . CASSPRGGGAETQYF TGTGCCAGCAGCCCCCGGGGAGGGGGAGCAGAGACCCAGTACTTC
TRBJ1-2 TRBV27 . TRBD1 CASSLTAGGGYTF TGTGCCAGCAGTTTAACGGCAGGGGGTGGCTACACCTTC
TRBJ2-1 TRBV3-1/TRBV3-2 . TRBD2 CASSQDRLQREGLREQFF TGTGCCAGCAGCCAAGACCGGCTTCAGCGGGAGGGCCTGAGGGAGCAGTTCTTC
TRBJ1-5 TRBV19 . TRBD1 CASSILWTGNSNQPQHF TGTGCCAGTAGTATTTTATGGACAGGGAATAGCAATCAGCCCCAGCATTTT
TRBJ2-4 TRBV30 . TRBD2 CAWSRTGGGPDHQNIQYF TGTGCCTGGAGCCGGACGGGGGGGGGACCCGATCACCAAAACATTCAGTACTTC
TRBJ2-2 TRBV2 . TRBD2 CASNLAGGTGELFF TGTGCCAGCAATCTAGCGGGGGGTACCGGGGAGCTGTTTTTT
TRBJ2-7 TRBV19 . TRBD2 CASSNGLAGSYEQYF TGTGCCAGTAGTAACGGACTAGCGGGGTCCTACGAGCAGTACTTC
TRBJ2-1 TRBV19 . . CASSRPFSSYNEQFF TGTGCCAGTAGTCGCCCTTTTTCCAGTTACAATGAGCAGTTCTTC
TRBJ2-3 TRBV19 once . CASSISYREDTQYF TGTGCCAGTAGTATAAGCTATCGGGAGGATACGCAGTATTTT
TRBJ2-5 TRBV24-1 . TRBD2 CATSEPGLAEQETQYF TGTGCCACCAGTGAACCCGGACTAGCGGAGCAAGAGACCCAGTACTTC
TRBJ2-3 TRBV7-2 . . CASRIDLTDTQYF TGTGCCAGCAGGATTGACTTAACAGATACGCAGTATTTT
TRBJ1-1 TRBV5-1 . TRBD1 CASRGTGDRMNTEAFF TGCGCCAGCAGAGGGACAGGGGACCGGATGAACACTGAAGCTTTCTTT
TRBJ2-3 TRBV5-8 . TRBD2 CASCQGTSGAHRSTDTQYF TGTGCCAGCTGTCAAGGGACTAGCGGGGCCCACCGAAGCACAGATACGCAGTATTTT
TRBJ2-3 TRBV5-4 . TRBD2 CASSPAPTSGGADTQYF TGTGCCAGCAGCCCTGCTCCGACTAGCGGGGGGGCAGATACGCAGTATTTT
TRBJ1-6 TRBV5-4 . TRBD1 CASSLDRGSGSPLHF TGTGCCAGCAGCTTGGACAGGGGCTCAGGTTCACCCCTCCACTTT
TRBJ1-2 TRBV5-1 . TRBD1 CASSLSTGQGGRNYGYTF TGCGCCAGCAGCTTGTCGACTGGACAGGGGGGGCGAAACTATGGCTACACCTTC
TRBJ2-5 TRBV18 . . CASSWDRDSAQYF TGTGCCAGCTCATGGGATAGAGATAGCGCCCAGTACTTC
TRBJ2-1 TRBV6-5 . . CASSRSAGASIEQFF TGTGCCAGCTCTCGTTCGGCGGGGGCATCTATTGAGCAGTTCTTC
TRBJ1-5 TRBV12-5 . . CASGSPAVSNQPQHF TGTGCTAGTGGTTCCCCCGCGGTTAGCAATCAGCCCCAGCATTTT
TRBJ1-4 TRBV29-1 few . CSVLGGVNEKLFF TGCAGCGTTTTAGGGGGAGTTAATGAAAAACTGTTTTTT
TRBJ1-3 TRBV7-9 . . CASSLGQPGPGNTIYF TGTGCCAGCAGCTTGGGGCAGCCGGGTCCTGGAAACACCATATATTTT
TRBJ2-7 TRBV4-1 . TRBD2 CASSRAGGSYEQYF TGCGCCAGCAGCCGGGCGGGGGGCTCCTACGAGCAGTACTTC
TRBJ2-3 TRBV4-1 . . CASSHGTDTQYF TGCGCCAGCAGCCACGGTACAGATACGCAGTATTTT
TRBJ1-1 TRBV18 once . CASSPLLHSNTEAFF TGTGCCAGCTCACCACTCTTACATTCGAACACTGAAGCTTTCTTT
TRBJ1-2 TRBV12-3/TRBV12-4 . . CASSFRGTGYTF TGTGCCAGCAGTTTCAGGGGAACGGGCTACACCTTC
TRBJ2-1 TRBV7-3 . TRBD2 CASSLNGRFGGNNEQFF TGTGCCAGCAGCTTAAACGGGAGGTTCGGTGGAAACAATGAGCAGTTCTTC
TRBJ1-6 TRBV27 . . CASRQGSDNSPLHF TGTGCCAGCAGGCAGGGTTCCGATAATTCACCCCTCCACTTT
TRBJ1-1 TRBV6-5 . TRBD1 CASSYQTGGNTEAFF TGTGCCAGCAGTTACCAGACAGGGGGGAACACTGAAGCTTTCTTT
TRBJ2-5 TRBV6-5 once TRBD1 CASSWDRAGETQYF TGTGCCAGCAGTTGGGACAGGGCAGGGGAGACCCAGTACTTC
TRBJ2-1 TRBV6-5 once . CASSRVDRSSEQFF TGTGCCAGCAGTCGCGTTGATCGTAGTAGTGAGCAGTTCTTC
TRBJ1-2 TRBV5-1 . TRBD1 CASRGQGHLSDYGYTF TGCGCCAGCAGGGGACAGGGTCATCTTTCGGATTATGGCTACACCTTC
TRBJ2-1 TRBV20-1 . TRBD2 CSASRTSGSNEQFF TGCAGTGCTAGTCGGACTAGCGGGAGCAATGAGCAGTTCTTC
TRBJ1-2 TRBV24-1 . . CATSEGGYGYTF TGTGCCACCAGTGAGGGGGGCTATGGCTACACCTTC
TRBJ1-4 TRBV1 . . CTSSRQGGQSFNEKLFF TGCACCAGCAGCCGACAAGGGGGACAGAGCTTTAATGAAAAACTGTTTTTT
TRBJ1-2 TRBV3-1/TRBV3-2 . . CASSLARGGYTF TGTGCCAGCAGCCTCGCCCGGGGTGGCTACACCTTC
TRBJ1-2 TRBV5-1 . . CASTLGGTHGYTF TGCGCCAGCACCCTTGGGGGGACCCATGGCTACACCTTC
TRBJ1-2 TRBV4-1 . TRBD1 CASSQANTARQGNYGYTF TGCGCCAGCAGCCAGGCTAATACCGCTAGACAGGGGAACTATGGCTACACCTTC
TRBJ1-1 TRBV10-1 once TRBD1 CASRPGTGGTEAFF TGCGCCAGCAGGCCCGGGACAGGGGGGACTGAAGCTTTCTTT
TRBJ2-2 TRBV19 once . CASRRTAEGSNTGELFF TGTGCCAGTAGACGGACAGCCGAAGGTAGCAACACCGGGGAGCTGTTTTTT
TRBJ1-5 TRBV18 . . CASSPRTVSNQPQHF TGTGCCAGCTCACCTAGGACTGTTAGCAATCAGCCCCAGCATTTT
TRBJ1-1 TRBV7-3 few . CASSLGGSRAFF TGTGCCAGCAGCCTGGGGGGATCTCGGGCTTTCTTT
TRBJ1-2 TRBV3-1/TRBV3-2 . TRBD1 CASSGDRNYGYTF TGTGCCAGCAGCGGGGACAGGAACTATGGCTACACCTTC
TRBJ1-6 TRBV19 . . CASSKGGQSNSPLHF TGTGCCAGTAGTAAGGGAGGCCAGTCAAATTCACCCCTCCACTTT
TRBJ2-5 TRBV12-5 . . CASGLALGQGGWEETQYF TGTGCTAGTGGTTTGGCCCTAGGACAGGGAGGGTGGGAAGAGACCCAGTACTTC
TRBJ1-2 TRBV5-1 . . CASSLEQDNYGYTF TGCGCCAGCAGCTTGGAACAGGACAACTATGGCTACACCTTC
TRBJ2-7 TRBV11-2 . . CASSPIRGAYEQYF TGTGCCAGCAGCCCCATTCGCGGGGCCTACGAGCAGTACTTC